This T cell receptor beta chain was retrieved from a study of blood T cell repertoires in COVID-19. The wider study: Donors in the United States, Italy and Spain gave samples during acute or convalescent COVID-19. Sample material is recorded as cDNA or gDNA derived from T cells, B-cell-depleted T cells, or PBMCs.

Trimming pared 5 bases from V and 1 base from J, leaving 10 bases between. The V gene's germline CDR1 is SGHTA and CDR2 FQGTGA. The CDR3 is 14 amino acids. Original processing methods: Amplification with reference gene primers provided the estimates of nucleated cell counts. Sequencing used immunoSEQ multiplex PCR; TCRdb keeps in-frame clones, though not all of them. For V, J and clone size, that table is used; D and trimming come from the DNA. The table lists 84,000 or so clones, around 80% of them singletons. This rearrangement joins TRBV7-3 to TRBJ2-3, with D hard to call. Material for sequencing was peripheral blood. The origin of this receptor is a man at least 80 years old with active or convalescent COVID-19. DNA for the CDR3: TGTGCCAGCAGCCCCCTCCGGGGCACAGATACGCAGTATTTT. Translating gives CASSPLRGTDTQYF. Full variable domain (missing parts from reference TRBV7-3 and TRBJ2-3): GAGVSQTPSNKVTEKGKYVELRCDPISGHTALYWYRQSLGQGPEFLIYFQGTGAADDSGLPNDRFFAVRPEGSVSTLKIQRTERGDSAVYLCASSPLRGTDTQYFGPGTRLTVL.